This T cell receptor beta chain was identified during a study of cytomegalovirus exposure and HLA in healthy donors. With 4 bases clipped from V and 0 bases from J, the junction kept 4 bases outside the gene matches. The germline V gene has CDR1 SGHDT and CDR2 YYEEEE. The CDR3 sequence is 14 residues long. The PCR was carried out with 60 Vbeta primers and 13 Jbeta primers. TCRdb's copy holds only in-frame clones and misses some; the assay was immunoSEQ multiplex PCR. The table lists about 83,000 clones, around 81% of them singletons, with almost 6% in the top ten. This clonotype originated in a man between 18 and 35 years old in good health and CMV-seropositive. This rearrangement joins TRBV5-6 to TRBJ2-7; 7 bases match TRBD2. The sequencing sample was made of PBMCs. The CDR3 loop is CASSLGGSSYEQYF. The CDR3 DNA reads as TGTGCCAGCAGCCTGGGAGGGAGCTCCTACGAGCAGTACTTC. Full variable domain (missing parts from reference TRBV5-6 and TRBJ2-7): DAGVTQSPTHLIKTRGQQVTLRCSPKSGHDTVSWYQQALGQGPQFIFQYYEEEERQRGNFPDRFSGHQFPNYSSELNVNALLLGDSALYLCASSLGGSSYEQYFGPGTRLTVT.